These 32 T cell receptor beta chains originate from one sample sequenced in a study of T cell changes during pregnancy in multiple sclerosis. Method: immunoSEQ multiplex PCR; TCRdb's copy keeps in-frame clones and lacks some. The sample holds around 42,000 clones, roughly nine tenths seen once. The starting material was CD4+ T cells from peripheral blood mononuclear cells, obtained before pregnancy. Receptor source: a female donor with multiple sclerosis, enrolled in a pregnancy study.

The chain couples TRBV30 to TRBJ1-1; D uncertain. Germline V gene lookup returns CDR1 GTSNPN and CDR2 SVGIG (reference sequence). V shed 0 bases and J shed 6 bases, with 5 bases lying between them. CDR3 length equals 11 residues. CDR3: CAWSVGPEAFF. In DNA form, the CDR3 reads TGTGCCTGGAGTGTCGGTCCTGAAGCTTTCTTT. Drawing the rest from reference TRBV30 and TRBJ1-1, the complete variable domain is SQTIHQWPATLVQPVGSPLSLECTVEGTSNPNLYWYRQAAGRGLQLLFYSVGIGQISSEVPQNLSASRPQDRQFILSSKKLLLSDSGFYLCAWSVGPEAFFGQGTRLTVV.

This sequence joins TRBV11-2 and TRBJ2-7, with D possibly TRBD2 on 5 matching bases. Germline V CDR1 and CDR2: SGHAT, FQNNGV. The CDR3 is 12 amino acids. The V end lost 3 bases, the J end lost 3 bases, and 6 bases lay between the germline ends. This chain's CDR3 is CASSFGVYEQYF. The CDR3 bases are TGTGCCAGCAGCTTCGGGGTCTACGAGCAGTACTTC. The full variable domain, completed using reference TRBV11-2 and TRBJ2-7, is EAGVAQSPRYKIIEKRQSVAFWCNPISGHATLYWYQQILGQGPKLLIQFQNNGVVDDSQLPKDRFSAERLKGVDSTLKIQPAKLEDSAVYLCASSFGVYEQYFGPGTRLTVT.

The V call is TRBV7-2, the J call TRBJ2-1; TRBD2 might be the D (6 bases). V dropped 0 bases and J dropped 0 bases, with 15 bases sitting between them. Germline-derived CDR1 and CDR2 are SGHTA and FQGNSA. The CDR3 is 18 residues long. The CDR3 DNA sequence: TGTGCCAGCAGCTTAGCGCTAGGGGCGGGGCCCTCCTACAATGAGCAGTTCTTC. Encoded protein: CASSLALGAGPSYNEQFF.

V and J are TRBV6-6 and TRBJ2-7; 10 nucleotides match TRBD1. The ends lost 6 bases at V and 0 bases at J; junction bases unmatched: 5. CDR3 length: 15 residues. Germline V CDR1 and CDR2: MNHNY, SVGAGI (reference sequence). CDR3: CASSDRGRSSYEQYF. CDR3 coding DNA: TGTGCCAGCAGCGACAGGGGGCGTTCCTCCTACGAGCAGTACTTC.

This clone was found once. The chain carries TRBV19 and TRBJ1-5; D is perhaps TRBD1 (6 bases). This CDR3 is 17 amino acids long. Trimming pared 5 bases from V and 1 base from J, leaving 18 bases between. Germline CDR1 LNHDA, CDR2 SQIVND (reference sequence). The CDR3 sequence: CASSSPPGRGSNQPQHF. CDR3 coding DNA: TGTGCCAGTAGTTCGCCGCCGGGCAGGGGAAGCAATCAGCCCCAGCATTTT.

The V and J genes are TRBV29-1 and TRBJ2-3; D might be TRBD2 (5 bases). Germline CDR1 and CDR2: SQVTM and ANQGSEA. With 7 bases removed from V and 2 bases from J, the gap between germline ends came to 10 bases. This CDR3 spans 12 amino acids. CDR3 residues: CSAVGVTDTQYF. The CDR3 nucleotides are TGCAGCGCCGTCGGGGTCACAGATACGCAGTATTTT.

This rearrangement joins TRBV18 to TRBJ1-1; possible D gene TRBD1, 5 bases. Germline V CDR1 and CDR2: KGHSH, LQKENI. The V end was cut by 6 bases, the J end by 1 base, with 12 bases between. The CDR3 length is 14 residues. CDR3 DNA sequence: TGTGCCAGCTCCTCAGGGATTTGGAACACTGAAGCTTTCTTT. Its translation: CASSSGIWNTEAFF.

The chain combines TRBV4-1 with TRBJ2-7; 10 nucleotides match TRBD1. The CDR3 has 15 residues. V dropped 2 bases and J dropped 3; count of bases not matched to a gene: 4. Germline CDR1 and CDR2: MGHRA and YSYEKL. CDR3 protein: CASSQTGTGVYEQYF. The CDR3 DNA reads as TGCGCCAGCAGCCAAACCGGGACAGGGGTCTACGAGCAGTACTTC.

The chain carries TRBV13 and TRBJ2-3; TRBD1 matches 7 bases. CDR3 length: 18 residues. Germline CDR1 PRHDT, CDR2 FYEKMQ (reference sequence). V was pared by 0 bases and J by 0 bases, with 9 bases of the junction left unmatched. The CDR3 nucleotides are TGTGCCAGCAGCTTAGGGACAGGGCCCCATCCTAGCACAGATACGCAGTATTTT. It codes for CASSLGTGPHPSTDTQYF.

The chain employs TRBV2 and TRBJ2-1; possible D gene TRBD2, 7 bases. This CDR3 has 14 residues. Germline assignment: CDR1 SNHLY and CDR2 FYNNEI. The V end was cut by 7 bases, the J end by 5 bases, with 15 bases between. The CDR3 DNA reads TGTGCCAGCAAGTATAGGGGGGGGGACAATGAGCAGTTCTTC. Its translation: CASKYRGGDNEQFF.

The chain joins TRBV15 to TRBJ1-1; D remains unclear. The CDR3 contains 14 residues. Germline lookup yields CDR1 LNHNV and CDR2 YYDKDF (reference sequence). V lost 0 bases to trimming and J lost 4 bases, with 9 bases between them. For the CDR3, the DNA is TGTGCCACCAGCAGAGATTCTCCGGTCACTGAAGCTTTCTTT. Translating it yields CATSRDSPVTEAFF.

The chain joins TRBV30 to TRBJ2-2; TRBD1 matches 8 bases. The germline gives CDR1 GTSNPN, CDR2 SVGIG (reference sequence). CDR3 length equals 16 residues. V trimming: 6 bases; J trimming: 0 bases; junction bases outside the gene matches: 9. The CDR3 DNA follows: TGTGCCTGTCCGGGACAGGATCACCCGAACACCGGGGAGCTGTTTTTT. It is translated as CACPGQDHPNTGELFF.

This clone was detected a few times. The chain combines TRBV10-3 with TRBJ1-2; 8 bases match TRBD1. This CDR3 contains 16 residues. The V gene's germline CDR1 is ENHRY and CDR2 SYGVKD. The V and J ends lost 6 bases and 3 bases, in that order; junction bases with no gene match: 12. As DNA, the CDR3 is TGTGCCATCAGACACCCCGGACAGGGTGGGGACTATGGCTACACCTTC. Translated, it gives CAIRHPGQGGDYGYTF.

This chain links TRBV6-1 with TRBJ1-5; the D is unclear. CDR1 and CDR2 from the germline V gene are MNHNS and SASEGT. The length of the CDR3 is 15 residues. V dropped 6 bases and J dropped 0 bases, with 12 bases sitting between them. The chain's CDR3 is CASRPTNYSNQPQHF. The CDR3 region has the DNA TGTGCCAGCAGGCCAACTAATTATAGCAATCAGCCCCAGCATTTT.

The chain combines TRBV13 with TRBJ2-7; TRBD2 is a possible D gene (5 bases). The V end was cut by 5 bases, the J end by 7 bases, with 15 bases between. The length of the CDR3 is 13 residues. Looked up from germline, CDR1 is PRHDT and CDR2 is FYEKMQ (reference sequence). The CDR3 DNA follows: TGTGCCAGCAGCGTATCCCCGAGAGGGGAGCAGTACTTC. Translating gives CASSVSPRGEQYF.

DNA of the CDR3: TGTGCCAGCAGTTTGACTCGAACTAACTATGGCTACACCTTC. Protein: CASSLTRTNYGYTF. The J gene is TRBJ1-2, the V gene TRBV2; no clear D. Germline values: CDR1 SNHLY, CDR2 FYNNEI. V lost 5 bases, J lost 0 bases, and 10 bases lay in between. This CDR3 comprises 14 residues. The complete variable domain, with remaining parts taken from reference TRBV2 and TRBJ1-2, reads EPEVTQTPSHQVTQMGQEVILRCVPISNHLYFYWYRQILGQKVEFLVSFYNNEISEKSEIFDDQFSVERPDGSNFTLKIRSTKLEDSAMYFCASSLTRTNYGYTFGSGTRLTVV.

The chain joins TRBV4-1 to TRBJ1-2; D is perhaps TRBD1 (5 bases). Trimming took off 4 bases at V and 5 bases at J, with 14 bases between the two ends. Per germline, CDR1 MGHRA and CDR2 YSYEKL. The CDR3 has 14 residues. The CDR3 DNA sequence: TGCGCCAGCAGCCTCGGGGGAGATGGGTATGGCTACACCTTC. It codes for CASSLGGDGYGYTF.

Here the CDR3 DNA reads TGTGCCAGCAGACGGGGGGGCGGTAACTATGGCTACACCTTC. Protein sequence: CASRRGGGNYGYTF. The chain employs TRBV6-5 and TRBJ1-2; tentative D call: TRBD1 (6 bases). This CDR3 region has 14 residues. V lost 6 bases and J 1 base, leaving 12 bases between the germline ends. CDR1 MNHEY and CDR2 SVGAGI come from the germline V gene.

This chain connects TRBV7-2 to TRBJ2-5; 7 bases map to TRBD2. This CDR3 is built from 17 residues. The germline V gene encodes CDR1 SGHTA and CDR2 FQGNSA. The ends lost 1 base at V and 0 bases at J; junction bases unmatched: 8. The CDR3 is CASSLGSASGHQETQYF. In nucleotides, the CDR3 is TGTGCCAGCAGCTTAGGGTCGGCTAGCGGACACCAAGAGACCCAGTACTTC. Using reference TRBV7-2 and TRBJ2-5 for the parts outside the CDR3, the full variable domain is GAGVSQSPSNKVTEKGKDVELRCDPISGHTALYWYRQSLGQGLEFLIYFQGNSAPDKSGLPSDRFSAERTGGSVSTLTIQRTQQEDSAVYLCASSLGSASGHQETQYFGPGTRLLVL.

The chain is built from TRBV19 and TRBJ1-5; tentatively, D is TRBD1 (6 bases). Germline CDR1 and CDR2: LNHDA and SQIVND (reference sequence). V was cut by 3 bases and J by 2 bases, with 11 bases left in between. The CDR3 loop spans 15 amino acids. The CDR3 region is CASSIVRGGNQPQHF. In nucleotides, the CDR3 is TGTGCCAGTAGTATCGTCAGGGGCGGCAATCAGCCCCAGCATTTT. Full variable domain (outside the CDR3, taken from reference TRBV19 and TRBJ1-5): DGGITQSPKYLFRKEGQNVTLSCEQNLNHDAMYWYRQDPGQGLRLIYYSQIVNDFQKGDIAEGYSVSREKKESFPLTVTSAQKNPTAFYLCASSIVRGGNQPQHFGDGTRLSIL.

The rearrangement joins TRBV10-3 to TRBJ1-5; tentatively, D is TRBD1 (6 bases). Germline V gene lookup returns CDR1 ENHRY and CDR2 SYGVKD. The germline V and J ends were trimmed by 6 bases and 0 bases, with 18 bases remaining between them. There are 17 residues in the CDR3. CDR3 bases: TGTGCCATCAGAGACGCGAAGGGGGGGAATAGCAATCAGCCCCAGCATTTT. Its translation is CAIRDAKGGNSNQPQHF.

With regard to this clone: A read error may produce the germline difference seen at one junction end. CDR3 DNA: TGTGCCGGCAGCGAAAAGACAGGTACGAACACTGAAGCTTTCTTT. Translated, it gives CAGSEKTGTNTEAFF. The V call is TRBV7-6, the J call TRBJ1-1; possible D gene TRBD1, 6 bases. This CDR3 is built from 15 residues. Germline V gene data show CDR1 as SGHVS and CDR2 as FNYEAQ.

The chain employs TRBV10-3 and TRBJ2-7; TRBD2 matches at 7 bases. V dropped 3 bases and J dropped 2; count of bases not matched to a gene: 7. This CDR3 spans 15 amino acids. Germline values: CDR1 ENHRY, CDR2 SYGVKD. The CDR3, as DNA: TGTGCCATCAGTGATTCCCGGGGGGATGCCTACGAGCAGTACTTC. It translates to CAISDSRGDAYEQYF.

The genes are TRBV4-1 and TRBJ1-1, with D hard to call. The germline V gene encodes CDR1 MGHRA and CDR2 YSYEKL. V gave up 4 bases and J gave up 0 bases, with 9 bases separating them. The CDR3 runs to 14 residues. In nucleotides, the CDR3 is TGCGCCAGCAGCCCCCCCGGGATGAACACTGAAGCTTTCTTT. This codes for CASSPPGMNTEAFF.

This clone was seen once. The chain recombines TRBV11-2 with TRBJ1-1; TRBD1 is a possible D gene (6 bases). The germline gives CDR1 SGHAT, CDR2 FQNNGV. The CDR3 has 14 residues. V lost 1 base and J lost 1, with 7 bases in between. CDR3 region: CASSLGTANTEAFF. Written as DNA, the CDR3 is TGTGCCAGCAGCTTAGGGACAGCGAACACTGAAGCTTTCTTT.

The V and J genes are TRBV20-1 and TRBJ1-2, with 8 bases fitting TRBD1. The CDR3 spans 11 residues. V shed 5 bases and J 7 bases; nucleotides not matched to a gene: 3. Germline CDR1 DFQATT, CDR2 SNEGSKA (reference sequence). The DNA of the CDR3 is TGCAGTGCTTCAGGGGGCTCTGGCTACACCTTC. Protein: CSASGGSGYTF.

The chain combines TRBV7-3 with TRBJ2-3; D is unclear. The CDR3 consists of 14 residues. Germline-derived CDR1 and CDR2 are SGHTA and FQGTGA. The V and J ends lost 0 bases and 3 bases respectively, with 7 bases between them. The CDR3 is CASSLTGRTDTQYF. In DNA form, the CDR3 reads TGTGCCAGCAGCTTAACGGGCCGAACAGATACGCAGTATTTT.

The chain combines TRBV4-1 with TRBJ2-1, with TRBD1 matching over 9 bases. In germline, CDR1 is MGHRA, CDR2 YSYEKL. V dropped 0 bases and J dropped 8; count of bases not matched to a gene: 5. The CDR3 runs 15 residues. The CDR3 region is CASSQEDRGRDEQFF. CDR3 in DNA: TGCGCCAGCAGCCAAGAGGACAGGGGTCGGGATGAGCAGTTCTTC.

The chain recombines TRBV4-2 with TRBJ2-7, with 7 positions matching TRBD1. The CDR3 consists of 17 residues. Losses at the gene ends were 0 bases for V and 3 bases for J; bases not matched to a gene: 11. Germline V lookup: CDR1 LGHNA, CDR2 YNFKEQ. CDR3 residues: CASSQEIRPGGFYEQYF. Written as DNA, the CDR3 is TGTGCCAGCAGCCAAGAAATTCGGCCAGGGGGATTCTACGAGCAGTACTTC.

The sample holds one count of this clone. The V gene is TRBV10-3, the J gene TRBJ2-2, with D perhaps matching TRBD1 (6 bases). Trimming shortened V by 4 bases and J by 4 bases, and 19 bases separated the two germline ends. Germline V gene lookup returns CDR1 ENHRY and CDR2 SYGVKD. CDR3 length equals 17 residues. CDR3 in amino acids: CAISVLGGTSSTGELFF. The CDR3 DNA reads TGTGCCATCAGTGTCCTCGGTGGGACATCGAGCACCGGGGAGCTGTTTTTT.

CDR3 sequence reads: CATRRGGGGDTQYF. Here the CDR3 DNA reads TGTGCCACCCGAAGGGGGGGTGGTGGGGATACGCAGTATTTT. This sequence joins TRBV19 and TRBJ2-3; maybe TRBD2 (7 bases). V dropped 10 bases and J dropped 6 bases, with 20 bases sitting between them. The CDR3 totals 14 residues. Germline CDR1 is LNHDA and CDR2 is SQIVND (reference sequence).

V and J are TRBV11-1 and TRBJ1-1; perhaps TRBD1 as D (6 bases). V was shortened by 4 bases and J by 1 base, with 16 bases between the two germline ends. This CDR3 comprises 16 residues. Germline assignment: CDR1 SGHAT and CDR2 FQDESV (reference sequence). The CDR3 DNA follows: TGTGCCAGCAGCTCGACAGGCGATCGTAGGAACACTGAAGCTTTCTTT. This codes for CASSSTGDRRNTEAFF.